The TCR beta chain described here comes from a study of blood T cell repertoires in COVID-19. Some clones are missing from TCRdb's copy, which holds only in-frame ones; the method was immunoSEQ multiplex PCR. The data show 150,000 to 180,000 clones, roughly 84% seen once. V lost 6 bases and J 4 bases, leaving 15 bases between the germline ends. Germline CDR1 reads MDHEN; CDR2 reads SYDVKM. The length of the CDR3 is 14 residues. Sequencing was carried out using peripheral blood. The chain links TRBV28 to TRBJ1-1; D is perhaps TRBD1 (6 bases). The clonotype comes from a man between 60 and 70 years old with COVID-19, enrolled during active disease. The CDR3 region has the DNA TGTGCCAGCAGCATCACAGGGATACGCACTGAAGCTTTCTTT. This gives the protein CASSITGIRTEAFF. Full variable domain (missing parts from reference TRBV28 and TRBJ1-1): DVKVTQSSRYLVKRTGEKVFLECVQDMDHENMFWYRQDPGLGLRLIYFSYDVKMKEKGDIPEGYSVSREKKERFSLILESASTNQTSMYLCASSITGIRTEAFFGQGTRLTVV.